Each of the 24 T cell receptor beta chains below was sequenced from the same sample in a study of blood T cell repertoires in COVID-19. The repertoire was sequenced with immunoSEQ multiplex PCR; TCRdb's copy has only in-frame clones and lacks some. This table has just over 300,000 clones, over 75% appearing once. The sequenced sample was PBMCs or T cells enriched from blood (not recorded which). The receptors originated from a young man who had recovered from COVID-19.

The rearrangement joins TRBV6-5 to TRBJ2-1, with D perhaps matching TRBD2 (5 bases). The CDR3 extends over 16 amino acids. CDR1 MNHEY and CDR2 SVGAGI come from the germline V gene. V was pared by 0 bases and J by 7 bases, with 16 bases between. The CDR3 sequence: CASSYSLGLGGNEQFF. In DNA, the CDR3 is TGTGCCAGCAGTTACTCCCTTGGACTGGGTGGGAATGAGCAGTTCTTC.

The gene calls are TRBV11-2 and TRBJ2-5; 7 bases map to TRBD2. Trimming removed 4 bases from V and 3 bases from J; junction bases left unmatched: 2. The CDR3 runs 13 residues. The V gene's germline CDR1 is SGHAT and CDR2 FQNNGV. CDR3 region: CASSSGLKETQYF. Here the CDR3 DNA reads TGTGCCAGCAGCTCGGGACTAAAAGAGACCCAGTACTTC.

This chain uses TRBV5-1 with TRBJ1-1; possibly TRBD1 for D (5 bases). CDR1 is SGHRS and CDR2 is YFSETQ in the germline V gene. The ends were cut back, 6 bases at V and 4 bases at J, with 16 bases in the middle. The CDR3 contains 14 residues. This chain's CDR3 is CASNWGGDGTEAFF. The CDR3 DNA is TGCGCCAGCAATTGGGGCGGGGACGGCACTGAAGCTTTCTTT.

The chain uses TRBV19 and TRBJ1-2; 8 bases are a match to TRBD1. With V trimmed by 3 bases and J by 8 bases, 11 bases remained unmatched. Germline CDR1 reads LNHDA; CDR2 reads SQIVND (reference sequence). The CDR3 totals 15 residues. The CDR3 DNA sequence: TGTGCCAGTAGTATCTTGGACAGGGCGAGTAGAGGCTACACCTTC. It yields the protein CASSILDRASRGYTF.

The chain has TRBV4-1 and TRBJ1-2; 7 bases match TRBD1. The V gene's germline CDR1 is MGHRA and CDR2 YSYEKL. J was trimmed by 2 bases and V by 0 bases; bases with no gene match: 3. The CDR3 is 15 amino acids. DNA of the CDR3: TGCGCCAGCAGCCAAGAGACAGGGCTCAACTATGGCTACACCTTC. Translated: CASSQETGLNYGYTF.

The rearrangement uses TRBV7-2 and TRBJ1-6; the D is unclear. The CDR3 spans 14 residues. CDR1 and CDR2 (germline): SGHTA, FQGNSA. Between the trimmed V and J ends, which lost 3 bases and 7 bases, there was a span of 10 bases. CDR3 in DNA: TGTGCCAGCAGCTTTAGAGGGAGGAATTCACCCCTCCACTTT. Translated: CASSFRGRNSPLHF.

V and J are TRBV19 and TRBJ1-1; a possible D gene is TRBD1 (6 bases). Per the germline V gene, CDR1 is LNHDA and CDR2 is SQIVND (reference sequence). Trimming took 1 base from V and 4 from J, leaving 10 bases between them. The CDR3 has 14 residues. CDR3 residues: CASSIGGGATEAFF. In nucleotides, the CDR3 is TGTGCCAGTAGTATAGGAGGGGGGGCCACTGAAGCTTTCTTT.

The CDR3 DNA follows: TGTGCCAGCAATGTAGGGGGCACGATCGGGGAGCTGTTTTTT. Its translation: CASNVGGTIGELFF. The rearrangement joins TRBV2 to TRBJ2-2; the match to TRBD1 covers 7 bases. Germline V gene sequence: CDR1 SNHLY, CDR2 FYNNEI. Trimming cost V 7 bases and J 7 bases; bases outside gene matches: 9. This CDR3 region has 14 residues.

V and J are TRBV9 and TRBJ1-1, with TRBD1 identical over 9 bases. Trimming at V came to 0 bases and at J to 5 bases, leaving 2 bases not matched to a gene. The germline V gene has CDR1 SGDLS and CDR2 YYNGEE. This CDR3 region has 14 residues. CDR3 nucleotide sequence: TGTGCCAGCAGCGTAGAGACAGGGGGGACTGAAGCTTTCTTT. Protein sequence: CASSVETGGTEAFF.

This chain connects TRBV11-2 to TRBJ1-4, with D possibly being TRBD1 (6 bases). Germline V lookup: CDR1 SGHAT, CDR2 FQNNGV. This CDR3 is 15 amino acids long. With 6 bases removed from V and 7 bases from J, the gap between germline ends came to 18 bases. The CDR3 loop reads CASRLTGRAAEKLFF. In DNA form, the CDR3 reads TGTGCCAGCAGGTTAACAGGGAGGGCGGCTGAAAAACTGTTTTTT.

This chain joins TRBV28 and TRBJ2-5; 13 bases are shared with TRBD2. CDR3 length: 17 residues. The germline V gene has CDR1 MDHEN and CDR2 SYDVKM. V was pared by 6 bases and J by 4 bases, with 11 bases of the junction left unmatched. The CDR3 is CASRSGLAGVKRETQYF. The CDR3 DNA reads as TGTGCCAGCAGAAGCGGACTAGCGGGGGTGAAAAGAGAGACCCAGTACTTC. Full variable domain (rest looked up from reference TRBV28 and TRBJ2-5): DVKVTQSSRYLVKRTGEKVFLECVQDMDHENMFWYRQDPGLGLRLIYFSYDVKMKEKGDIPEGYSVSREKKERFSLILESASTNQTSMYLCASRSGLAGVKRETQYFGPGTRLLVL.

In DNA form, the CDR3 reads TGTGCCAGCAGTTTATTTAGCGTTTCGGGCTCCTACAATGAGCAGTTCTTC. Translation: CASSLFSVSGSYNEQFF. The chain carries TRBV27 and TRBJ2-1; possible D gene TRBD2, 5 bases. Trimming removed 1 base at V and 0 bases at J, with 13 bases between. The germline V gene has CDR1 MNHEY and CDR2 SMNVEV (reference sequence). The CDR3 is 17 amino acids.

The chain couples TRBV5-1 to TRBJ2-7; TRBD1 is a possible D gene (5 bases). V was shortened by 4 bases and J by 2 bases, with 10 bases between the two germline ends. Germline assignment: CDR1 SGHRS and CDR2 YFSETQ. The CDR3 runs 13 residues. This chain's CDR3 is CASSPGITYEQYF. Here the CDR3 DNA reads TGCGCCAGCAGCCCAGGGATAACCTACGAGCAGTACTTC.

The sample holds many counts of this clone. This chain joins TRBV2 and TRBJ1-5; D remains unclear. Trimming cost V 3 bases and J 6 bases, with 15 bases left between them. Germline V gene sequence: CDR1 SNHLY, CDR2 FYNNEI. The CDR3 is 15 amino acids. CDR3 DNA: TGTGCCAGCAGTGATCAGGCAGGTGCCGCTCAGCCCCAGCATTTT. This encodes CASSDQAGAAQPQHF.

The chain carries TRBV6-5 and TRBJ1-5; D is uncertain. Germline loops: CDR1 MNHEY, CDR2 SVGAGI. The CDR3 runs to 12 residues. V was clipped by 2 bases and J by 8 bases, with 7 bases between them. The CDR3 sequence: CASSYPNEPQHF. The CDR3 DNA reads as TGTGCCAGCAGTTACCCTAACGAGCCCCAGCATTTT.

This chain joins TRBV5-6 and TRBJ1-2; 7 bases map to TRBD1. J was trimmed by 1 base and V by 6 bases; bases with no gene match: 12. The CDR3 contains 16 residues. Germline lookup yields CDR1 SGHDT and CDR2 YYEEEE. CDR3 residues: CASTQQGVHLNYGYTF. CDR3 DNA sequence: TGTGCCAGCACCCAGCAGGGGGTACACCTTAACTATGGCTACACCTTC.

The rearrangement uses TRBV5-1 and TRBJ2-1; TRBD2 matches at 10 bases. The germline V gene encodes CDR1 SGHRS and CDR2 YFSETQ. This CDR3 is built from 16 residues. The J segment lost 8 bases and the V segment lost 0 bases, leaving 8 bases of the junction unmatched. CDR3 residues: CASSLVPSGGSDEQFF. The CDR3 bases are TGCGCCAGCAGCTTGGTGCCTAGCGGGGGCTCCGATGAGCAGTTCTTC. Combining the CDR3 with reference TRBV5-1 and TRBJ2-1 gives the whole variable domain KAGVTQTPRYLIKTRGQQVTLSCSPISGHRSVSWYQQTPGQGLQFLFEYFSETQRNKGNFPGRFSGRQFSNSRSEMNVSTLELGDSALYLCASSLVPSGGSDEQFFGPGTRLTVL.

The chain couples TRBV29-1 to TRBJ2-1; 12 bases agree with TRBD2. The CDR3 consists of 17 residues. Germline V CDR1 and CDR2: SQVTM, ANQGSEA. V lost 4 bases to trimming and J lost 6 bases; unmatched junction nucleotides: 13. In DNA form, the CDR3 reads TGCAGCGTTGTACTAGCGGGAGGTTGGGGTTTATTCAATGAGCAGTTCTTC. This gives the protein CSVVLAGGWGLFNEQFF.

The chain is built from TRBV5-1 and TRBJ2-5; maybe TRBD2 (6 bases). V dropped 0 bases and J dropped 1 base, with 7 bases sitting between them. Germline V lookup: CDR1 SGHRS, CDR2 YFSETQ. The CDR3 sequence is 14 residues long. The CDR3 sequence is CASSLGGVQETQYF. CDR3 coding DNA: TGCGCCAGCAGCTTGGGGGGGGTCCAAGAGACCCAGTACTTC.

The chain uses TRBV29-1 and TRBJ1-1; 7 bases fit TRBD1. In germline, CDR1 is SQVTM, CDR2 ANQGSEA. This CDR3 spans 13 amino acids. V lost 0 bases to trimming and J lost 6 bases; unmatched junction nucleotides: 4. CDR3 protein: CSVEDRGVPEAFF. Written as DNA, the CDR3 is TGCAGCGTTGAAGACAGGGGGGTCCCTGAAGCTTTCTTT.

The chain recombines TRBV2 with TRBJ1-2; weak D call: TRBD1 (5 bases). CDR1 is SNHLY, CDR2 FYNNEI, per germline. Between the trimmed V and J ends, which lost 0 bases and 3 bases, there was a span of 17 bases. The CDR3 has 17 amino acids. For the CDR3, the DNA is TGTGCCAGCAGTGAAGCTCTGAAGGGGTTCCGGGACTATGGCTACACCTTC. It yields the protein CASSEALKGFRDYGYTF.

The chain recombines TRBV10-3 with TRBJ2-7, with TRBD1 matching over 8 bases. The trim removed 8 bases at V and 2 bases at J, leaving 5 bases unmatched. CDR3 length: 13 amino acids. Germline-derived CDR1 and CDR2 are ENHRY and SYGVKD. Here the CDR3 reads CAIGTGLTYEQYF. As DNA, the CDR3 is TGTGCCATCGGGACAGGACTAACCTACGAGCAGTACTTC.

Written as DNA, the CDR3 is TGTGCCAGCAGTTACCGGGACAGGGCTTCACCCCTCCACTTT. This codes for CASSYRDRASPLHF. The V and J genes are TRBV6-5 and TRBJ1-6, with 9 bases matching TRBD1. Germline loops: CDR1 MNHEY, CDR2 SVGAGI. V gave up 2 bases and J gave up 9 bases; unmatched junction bases: 2. This CDR3 region has 14 residues.

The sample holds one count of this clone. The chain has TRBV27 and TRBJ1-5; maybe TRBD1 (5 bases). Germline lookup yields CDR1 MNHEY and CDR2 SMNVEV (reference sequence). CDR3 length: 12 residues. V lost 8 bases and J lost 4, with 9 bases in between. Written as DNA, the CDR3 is TGTGCCAGCGGGGGAGGTAATCAGCCCCAGCATTTT. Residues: CASGGGNQPQHF.